These 9 T cell receptor beta chains share one sample of origin, sequenced in a study of metastatic and nonmetastatic thyroid tumors. TCRdb re-called the PCR reads through MiXCR. The sample has some 86,000 clones; roughly an eighth are singletons. Thyroid surgery had not been preceded by any treatment in any patient. The sequenced sample consisted of tumor tissue. These receptor sequences come from a female donor with papillary thyroid cancer or a benign thyroid nodule (not recorded which). Some clones in this sample may be carry-over from other donors' samples.

V usage is TRBV3-1 and J usage is TRBJ2-1; tentatively, D is TRBD2 (5 bases). The V end was cut by 4 bases, the J end by 6 bases, with 13 bases between. Germline V gene lookup returns CDR1 LGHDT and CDR2 YNNKEL (reference sequence). This CDR3 region has 14 residues. Here the CDR3 reads CASSPTSRGNEQFF. The CDR3 coding sequence is TGTGCCAGCAGCCCGACGAGCCGGGGCAATGAGCAGTTCTTC.

Many counts were recorded for this clone. The chain employs TRBV2 and TRBJ1-1, with a tentative D call TRBD1 (5 bases). The CDR3 contains 14 residues. Germline loops: CDR1 SNHLY, CDR2 FYNNEI. Deletions cut 5 bases from V and 3 bases from J, with 13 bases between. The CDR3, as DNA: TGTGCCAGCAGTAAAGGGGTATGGGACACTGAAGCTTTCTTT. Its protein product is CASSKGVWDTEAFF.

In the case of this clone: Possible read error: a much larger clone is one base away. At the DNA level, this CDR3 is encoded by other sequences in the same sample as well. V gene TRBV6-1 combines with J gene TRBJ2-5; TRBD2 matches at 7 bases. Looked up from germline, CDR1 is MNHNS and CDR2 is SASEGT. Trimming took 6 bases from V and 5 from J; bases not matched to a gene: 9. The CDR3 runs 14 residues. The chain's CDR3 is CASRKLGGSETQYF. The DNA of the CDR3 is TGTGCCAGCAGGAAACTTGGCGGGAGCGAGACCCAGTACTTC.

Notes on this clone: This clone may be a read error of a much larger clone one base away. This same CDR3 is encoded by further DNA sequences in the sample. This rearrangement joins TRBV10-2 to TRBJ1-1; D might be TRBD1 (6 bases). The CDR3 extends over 12 amino acids. Germline-derived CDR1 and CDR2 are WSHSY and SAAADI. The CDR3 protein is CASNEGDTEAFF. The CDR3 bases are TGCGCCAGCAATGAGGGGGACACTGAAGCTTTCTTC.

In nucleotides, the CDR3 is TGCAGCGTTGGGGGGATCGAGCAGTACTTC. This encodes CSVGGIEQYF. V is TRBV29-1 and J is TRBJ2-7; D is possibly TRBD1 or TRBD2 (5 bases each). The V gene's germline CDR1 is SQVTM and CDR2 ANQGSEA. This CDR3 has 10 amino acids. The V and J ends lost 4 bases and 6 bases respectively, with 7 bases between them.

A note on this clone: A read error is possible here, since a much larger clone lies one base away. The chain carries TRBV4-1 and TRBJ2-7; 9 bases agree with TRBD2. The V and J ends lost 0 bases and 4 bases, in that order; junction bases with no gene match: 10. Per germline, CDR1 MGHRA and CDR2 YSYEKL. The CDR3 runs to 17 residues. CDR3 amino acids: CASSQDRSATSGYEQYF. In DNA form, the CDR3 reads TGCGCCAGCAGCCAAGATAGGTCCGCGACTAGCGGATACGAGCAGTACTTC.

This clone was detected ten times or more. The J gene is TRBJ2-5, the V gene TRBV5-1; 8 bases fit TRBD2. CDR1 and CDR2 from the germline V gene are SGHRS and YFSETQ. The CDR3 extends over 15 amino acids. The V gene end was trimmed by 0 bases and the J gene end by 5 bases; junction bases not matched to a gene: 6. CDR3 DNA sequence: TGCGCCAGCAGCTTGGCCGGACTAGCAAGCGAGACCCAGTACTTC. Translation gives CASSLAGLASETQYF.

Many counts were recorded for this clone. This sequence joins TRBV2 and TRBJ2-1; D is undetermined. Deletions cut 3 bases from V and 1 base from J, with 22 bases between. Germline V gene sequence: CDR1 SNHLY, CDR2 FYNNEI. The CDR3 sequence is 19 residues long. CDR3 bases: TGTGCCAGCAGTGATCACGGGTTCTATAGCCTGACTTCCTACAATGAGCAGTTCTTC. As protein: CASSDHGFYSLTSYNEQFF.

Many counts were recorded for this clone. The chain carries TRBV20-1 and TRBJ2-3; 10 nucleotides match TRBD2. Germline-derived CDR1 and CDR2 are DFQATT and SNEGSKA (reference sequence). Trimming cost V 1 base and J 4 bases; bases outside gene matches: 2. The CDR3 is 14 amino acids. The DNA of the CDR3 is TGCAGTGCTAGAGTAGCGGGAGGCGCAGATACGCAGTATTTT. Translated, it gives CSARVAGGADTQYF.